This note documents a single TCR beta chain sequence. TCRdb's table, derived via immunoSEQ multiplex PCR, lists solely in-frame clones and lacks some. The sample lists 75,000 to 90,000 clones, roughly 95% occurring once. Trimming pared 1 base from V and 0 bases from J, leaving 12 bases between. CDR3 length: 17 amino acids. Germline assignment: CDR1 SGHVS and CDR2 FNYEAQ. This specimen belongs to a study of cytomegalovirus exposure and HLA in healthy donors. This TCR derives from a young woman in good health and CMV-seronegative. The sequenced sample was PBMCs. The chain combines TRBV7-6 with TRBJ1-4; no clear D gene. This CDR3 is CASSLDLMGATNEKLFF. The CDR3 DNA reads as TGTGCCAGCAGCTTAGACTTGATGGGAGCAACTAATGAAAAACTGTTTTTT.